The subject of this entry is one T cell receptor beta chain. No antigen is known for it. Per-nucleotide qualities are absent, and no much larger clonotype sits a single base away. The immunoSEQ kit was used, according to the manufacturer's recommendations, to generate TCR beta libraries from genomic DNA. For library preparation, a first multiplex PCR was performed with proprietary primers, followed by a second PCR in which unique barcodes were added, and bead cleanups were performed after each round. Each sample batch included a kit-provided positive control reaction and a negative control reaction. The final libraries underwent checking on an Agilent 4200 TapeStation D1000 ScreenTape, volumetric pooling, and quantification by qPCR. Sequencing was performed on an Illumina NextSeq500 using a MidOutput 150-cycle cartridge, with 156 Read1 cycles, 15 Index1 cycles, and the kit custom primers. The pooled library was loaded at 0.95 to 1 pM with roughly 20% PhiX control spiked in. The authors processed their data as follows. Vendor-processed data were analyzed in R, with a clonotype defined as all T cells sharing the same CDR3 nucleotide sequence. In the clone abundance analyses, frequencies were normalized to the 10,000 most abundant clones in each sample. Public T cell clones, averaging fewer than five per sample, were removed before analysis. A difference in abundance of at least 32-fold between compartments was used to define tumor-enriched and baseline blood-enriched clonotypes. A beta-binomial differential abundance model was used to identify clonotypes that expanded or contracted between blood time points. Similarity between tumor and blood repertoires was quantified using the Baroni-Urbani and Buser coefficient, and groups were compared with two-tailed Wilcoxon tests in R. TCRdb retrieved this table from immuneACCESS and kept in-frame rearrangements only. Not all clones are present; in checked studies, unresolved V genes account for under half, and no reason is known for the remainder. V and J calls plus clone size are reproduced from that table; the DNA served to infer D and trimming. The sample data list more than 140,000 clones, and roughly 85% of these were observed just once. The ten top clones hold roughly a quarter of the sample.

V lost 2 bases and J lost 2 bases, and the count of bases not matched to a germline gene is 7. Spanning cysteine to phenylalanine, the CDR3 consists of 16 amino acids. This entry keeps only the CDR3 DNA: 48 bases, framed from base 1. Per the germline V gene (reference sequence), LNHNV is the CDR1 and YYDKDF is the CDR2. This record comes from a study of radiation and T cells in renal cell carcinoma (dated by TCRdb to 2018 to 2021). For the wider study: Samples were obtained from a clinical trial, in which 15 Gy stereotactic body radiation therapy was delivered to primary renal cell carcinomas and nephrectomy was performed 4 weeks later. In total, around 53 samples, comprising some 25 tumors and around 27 peripheral blood samples, were subjected to TCR beta sequencing. Across all 50 or so samples, several million unique CDR3 nucleotide sequences encoding over 2.5 million unique CDR3 amino acid sequences were identified.

Beyond this particular receptor, the publication reports: With a single-armed trial design, the study had no way to address how radiation dose or scheduling affects the TCR repertoire. Top tumor clonotypes rose in blood from baseline to 2 weeks post-radiation, then contracted by 4 weeks, suggesting transient expansion of tumor-resident clones. Changes in the blood repertoire were not tracked past 4 weeks after treatment. Because pretreatment tumor biopsies were not available, the baseline intratumoral presence of clonotypes could not be determined.

In light of the paper, this sample's time point label describes: baseline pretreatment blood. What this sample's treatment or condition label stands for: 15 Gy SBRT to primary tumor, nephrectomy 4 weeks later. To follow tumor-enriched clonotypes, serial peripheral blood was collected from radiation-treated patients at baseline and at 2 weeks and 4 weeks after SBRT. Renal cell carcinoma with clear cell pathology was present in all patients. The QIAamp DNA Blood Mini Kit (Qiagen) was used to prepare genomic DNA for TCR sequencing. Samples were included in the analyses only if all quality control checks were passed.

The sequencing used blood, collected from a patient whose treatment included radiotherapy and nephrectomy. This sequence originates from a woman between 45 and 60 years old with renal cell carcinoma. This sequence uses TRBV15 and TRBJ2-7; TRBD1 lines up with 9 middle nucleotides. CDR3 region: CATSRHRGTGTYEQYF. At the DNA level, the sequence is TGTGCCACCAGCAGACATCGTGGGACAGGGACCTACGAGCAGTACTTC.